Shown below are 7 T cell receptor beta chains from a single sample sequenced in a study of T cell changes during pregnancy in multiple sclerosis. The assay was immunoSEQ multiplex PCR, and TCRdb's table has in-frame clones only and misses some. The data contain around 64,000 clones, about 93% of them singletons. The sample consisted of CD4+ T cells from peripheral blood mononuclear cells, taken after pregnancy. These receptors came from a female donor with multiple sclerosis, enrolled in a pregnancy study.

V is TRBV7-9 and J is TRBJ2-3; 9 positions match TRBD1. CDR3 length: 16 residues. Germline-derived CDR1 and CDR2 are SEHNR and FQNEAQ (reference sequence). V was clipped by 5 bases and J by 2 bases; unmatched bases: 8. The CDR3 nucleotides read TGTGCCAGCAGCCCCGGGACAGGGTTTTTCACAGATACGCAGTATTTT. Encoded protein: CASSPGTGFFTDTQYF.

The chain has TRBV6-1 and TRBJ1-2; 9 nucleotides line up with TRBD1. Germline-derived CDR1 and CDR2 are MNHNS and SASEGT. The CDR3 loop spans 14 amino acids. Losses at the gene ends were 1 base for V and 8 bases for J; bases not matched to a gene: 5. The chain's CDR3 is CASSEVQGARGYTF. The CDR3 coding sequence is TGTGCCAGCAGTGAAGTACAGGGGGCGCGGGGCTACACCTTC.

This CDR3 is CASKATGHNSPLHF. The CDR3, as DNA: TGTGCCAGCAAGGCGACAGGGCACAATTCACCCCTCCACTTT. This sequence joins TRBV2 and TRBJ1-6, with TRBD1 matching over 7 bases. J was trimmed by 7 bases and V by 7 bases; bases with no gene match: 7. In germline, CDR1 is SNHLY, CDR2 FYNNEI. CDR3 length: 14 residues.

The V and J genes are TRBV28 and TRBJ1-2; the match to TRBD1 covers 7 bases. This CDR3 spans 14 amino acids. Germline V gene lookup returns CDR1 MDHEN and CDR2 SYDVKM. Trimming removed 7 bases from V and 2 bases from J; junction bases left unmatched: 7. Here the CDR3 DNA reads TGTGCCAGCACCCTAAACAGGGGCAACTATGGCTACACCTTC. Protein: CASTLNRGNYGYTF.

CDR3 nucleotide sequence: TGTGCCAGCAGTTCCGACAGGGGGGTTCAAGAGACCCAGTACTTC. Protein product: CASSSDRGVQETQYF. The chain is built from TRBV28 and TRBJ2-5; TRBD1 agrees at 9 bases. Germline CDR1 reads MDHEN; CDR2 reads SYDVKM. This CDR3 has 15 residues. Germline trimming cut 4 bases from V and 2 bases from J; bases unmatched to any gene: 5.

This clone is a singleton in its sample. The CDR3 DNA reads as TGTGCCAGCAGCACCCGGGACAGGGGATGGGAGACCCAGTACTTC. This translates into CASSTRDRGWETQYF. The chain employs TRBV6-5 and TRBJ2-5; 10 nucleotides line up with TRBD1. With V trimmed by 6 bases and J by 5 bases, 9 bases remained unmatched. The V gene's germline CDR1 is MNHEY and CDR2 SVGAGI. There are 15 residues in the CDR3.

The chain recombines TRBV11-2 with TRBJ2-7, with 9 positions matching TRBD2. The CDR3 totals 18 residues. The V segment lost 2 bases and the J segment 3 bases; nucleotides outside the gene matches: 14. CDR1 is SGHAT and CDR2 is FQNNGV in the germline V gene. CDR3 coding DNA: TGTGCCAGCAGCTTACCAAGGAAGCGGGGGGCGGTCAGCTACGAGCAGTACTTC. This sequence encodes CASSLPRKRGAVSYEQYF.